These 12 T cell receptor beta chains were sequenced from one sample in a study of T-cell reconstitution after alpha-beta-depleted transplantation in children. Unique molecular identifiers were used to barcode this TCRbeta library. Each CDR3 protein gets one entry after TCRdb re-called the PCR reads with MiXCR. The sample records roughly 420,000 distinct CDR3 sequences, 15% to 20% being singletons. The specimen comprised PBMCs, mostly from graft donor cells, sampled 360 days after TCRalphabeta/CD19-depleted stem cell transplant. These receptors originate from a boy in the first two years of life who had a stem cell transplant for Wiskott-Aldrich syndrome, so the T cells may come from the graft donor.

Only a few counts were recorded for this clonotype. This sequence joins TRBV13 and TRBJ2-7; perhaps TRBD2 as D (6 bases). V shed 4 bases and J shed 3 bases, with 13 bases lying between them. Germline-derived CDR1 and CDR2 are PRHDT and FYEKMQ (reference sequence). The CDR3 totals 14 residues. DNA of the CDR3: TGTGCCAGCAGCTCGGAGGGGAACTACTACGAGCAGTACTTC. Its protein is CASSSEGNYYEQYF.

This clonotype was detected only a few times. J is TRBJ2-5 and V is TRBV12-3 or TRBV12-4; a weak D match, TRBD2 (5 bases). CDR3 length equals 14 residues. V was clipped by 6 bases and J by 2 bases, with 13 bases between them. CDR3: CASRRGLFQETQYF. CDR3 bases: TGTGCCAGCAGACGAGGACTCTTTCAAGAGACCCAGTACTTC.

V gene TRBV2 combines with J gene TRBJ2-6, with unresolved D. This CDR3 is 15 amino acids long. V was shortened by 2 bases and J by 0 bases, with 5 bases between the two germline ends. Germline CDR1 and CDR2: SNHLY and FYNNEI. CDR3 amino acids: CASSENLSGANVLTF. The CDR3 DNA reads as TGTGCCAGCAGTGAAAACCTCTCTGGGGCCAACGTCCTGACTTTC.

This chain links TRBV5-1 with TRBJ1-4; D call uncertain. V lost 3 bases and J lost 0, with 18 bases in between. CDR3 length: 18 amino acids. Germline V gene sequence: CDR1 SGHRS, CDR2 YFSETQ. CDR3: CASSSGVSSETTNEKLFF. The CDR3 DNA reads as TGCGCCAGCAGCTCGGGAGTTAGCAGCGAAACAACTAATGAAAAACTGTTTTTT.

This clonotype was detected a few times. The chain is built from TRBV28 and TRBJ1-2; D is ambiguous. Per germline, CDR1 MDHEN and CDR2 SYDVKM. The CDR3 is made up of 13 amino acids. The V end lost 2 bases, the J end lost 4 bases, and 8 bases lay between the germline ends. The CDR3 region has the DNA TGTGCCAGCAGTTTACCCCTGGGCTATGGCTACACCTTC. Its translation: CASSLPLGYGYTF.

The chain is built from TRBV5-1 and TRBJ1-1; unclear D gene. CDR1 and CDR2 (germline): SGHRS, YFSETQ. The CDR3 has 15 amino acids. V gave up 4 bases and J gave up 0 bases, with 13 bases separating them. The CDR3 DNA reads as TGCGCCAGCAGCGTAGGACGGCTGATGAACACTGAAGCTTTCTTT. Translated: CASSVGRLMNTEAFF.

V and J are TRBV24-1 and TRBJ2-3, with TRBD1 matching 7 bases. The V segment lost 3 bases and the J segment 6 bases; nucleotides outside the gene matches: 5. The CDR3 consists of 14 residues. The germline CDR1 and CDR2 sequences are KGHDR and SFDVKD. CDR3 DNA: TGTGCCACCAGTGATCGAGGGGGCGGGGATACGCAGTATTTT. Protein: CATSDRGGGDTQYF.

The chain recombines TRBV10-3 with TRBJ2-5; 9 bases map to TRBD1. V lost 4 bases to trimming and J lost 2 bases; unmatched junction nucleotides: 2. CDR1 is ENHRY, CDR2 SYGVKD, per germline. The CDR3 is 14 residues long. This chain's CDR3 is CAISGGQGQETQYF. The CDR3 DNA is TGTGCCATCAGTGGGGGACAGGGACAAGAGACCCAGTACTTC.

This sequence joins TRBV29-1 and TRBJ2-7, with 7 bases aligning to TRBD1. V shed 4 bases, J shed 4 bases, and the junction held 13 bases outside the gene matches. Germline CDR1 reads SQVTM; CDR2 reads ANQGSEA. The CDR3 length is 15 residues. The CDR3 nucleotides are TGCAGCGTTGTTGGGGACAGTAAATCCCCTTACGAGCAGTACTTC. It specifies CSVVGDSKSPYEQYF.

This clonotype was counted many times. This CDR3 is CASSQDSREQFF. The CDR3 DNA reads as TGCGCCAGCAGCCAAGATTCACGGGAGCAGTTCTTC. J is TRBJ2-1 and V is TRBV4-3; no reliable D call. V lost 0 bases to trimming and J lost 10 bases, with 7 bases between them. The CDR3 totals 12 residues. The germline V gene has CDR1 LGHNA and CDR2 YSLEER.

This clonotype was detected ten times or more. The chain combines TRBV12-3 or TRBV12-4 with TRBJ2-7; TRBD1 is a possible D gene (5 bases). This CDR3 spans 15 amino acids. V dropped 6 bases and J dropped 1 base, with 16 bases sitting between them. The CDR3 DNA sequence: TGTGCCAGCAGGGCTAAGGGGTTATGGTCCTACGAGCAGTACTTC. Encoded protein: CASRAKGLWSYEQYF.

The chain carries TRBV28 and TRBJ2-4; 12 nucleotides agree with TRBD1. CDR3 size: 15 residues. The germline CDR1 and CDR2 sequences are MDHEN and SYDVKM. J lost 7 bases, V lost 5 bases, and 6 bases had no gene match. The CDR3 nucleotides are TGTGCCAGCAGTCTGCTGGGACAGGGGGCTAACATTCAGTACTTC. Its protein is CASSLLGQGANIQYF.